The 5 T cell receptor beta chains below all came from one sample that was sequenced in a study of blood T cell repertoires in COVID-19. Some clones are missing from TCRdb's copy, which holds only in-frame ones; the method was immunoSEQ multiplex PCR. The data contain 220,000 or so clones, 80% to 90% of them singletons. What was sequenced was peripheral blood. Receptors were obtained from a woman between 55 and 75 years old who had recovered from COVID-19.

This clone appeared a few times. This rearrangement joins TRBV6-5 to TRBJ1-1, with no clear D. Germline V gene lookup returns CDR1 MNHEY and CDR2 SVGAGI. V lost 6 bases to trimming and J lost 2 bases, with 10 bases between them. The CDR3 contains 13 residues. In DNA form, the CDR3 reads TGTGCCAGCAGGAAGAGGGCAAACACTGAAGCTTTCTTT. It codes for CASRKRANTEAFF.

This clone was detected only a few times. This chain connects TRBV5-4 to TRBJ1-6, with D possibly matching TRBD1 (5 bases). CDR1 is SGHNT and CDR2 is YYREEE in the germline V gene (reference sequence). Trimming pared 4 bases from V and 14 bases from J, leaving 13 bases between. CDR3 length: 12 amino acids. CDR3 DNA sequence: TGTGCCAGCAGCCGGGACTTCTTGGCCCTCCACTTT. Residues: CASSRDFLALHF.

The chain combines TRBV19 with TRBJ2-7; perhaps TRBD1 as D (5 bases). The CDR3 sequence is 14 residues long. Germline V gene data show CDR1 as LNHDA and CDR2 as SQIVND (reference sequence). V lost 4 bases and J lost 3, with 13 bases in between. In DNA form, the CDR3 reads TGTGCCAGTAGTAACCAGGGTATTAGCTACGAGCAGTACTTC. Translation: CASSNQGISYEQYF.

This clone was observed once. The V call is TRBV10-3, the J call TRBJ1-1; D is ambiguous. The CDR3 runs 14 residues. CDR1 ENHRY and CDR2 SYGVKD come from the germline V gene. Trimming took 2 bases from V and 2 from J, leaving 9 bases between them. CDR3 residues: CAISEMGVNTEAFF. DNA for the CDR3: TGTGCCATCAGTGAGATGGGAGTCAACACTGAAGCTTTCTTT.

V usage is TRBV3-1 (or the pseudogene TRBV3-2) and J usage is TRBJ2-7; 8 positions match TRBD1. V trimming: 3 bases; J trimming: 3 bases; junction bases outside the gene matches: 10. Germline lookup yields CDR1 LGHDT and CDR2 YNNKEL (reference sequence). CDR3 size: 16 residues. The DNA for the CDR3 is TGTGCCAGCAGCCAGGCCCTGGACAGGGCTTACTACGAGCAGTACTTC. Translating it yields CASSQALDRAYYEQYF.